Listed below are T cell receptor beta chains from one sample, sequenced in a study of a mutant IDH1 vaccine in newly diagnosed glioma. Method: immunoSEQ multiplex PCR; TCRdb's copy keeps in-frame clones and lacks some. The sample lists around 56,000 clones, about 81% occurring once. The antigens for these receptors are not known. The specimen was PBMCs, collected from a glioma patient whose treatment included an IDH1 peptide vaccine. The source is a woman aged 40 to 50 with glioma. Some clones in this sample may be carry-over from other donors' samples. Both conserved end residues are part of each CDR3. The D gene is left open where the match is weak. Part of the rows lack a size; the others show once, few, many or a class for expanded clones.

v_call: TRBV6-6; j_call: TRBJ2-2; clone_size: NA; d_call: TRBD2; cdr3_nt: TGTGCCAGCAGCTCCCCCGACCAGCGGGGAACCGGGGAGCTGTTTTTT; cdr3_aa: CASSSPDQRGTGELFF
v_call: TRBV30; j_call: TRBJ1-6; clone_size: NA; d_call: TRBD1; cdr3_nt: TGTGCCTGGAAGAAACAGGGGGGGAATTCACCCCTCCACTTT; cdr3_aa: CAWKKQGGNSPLHF
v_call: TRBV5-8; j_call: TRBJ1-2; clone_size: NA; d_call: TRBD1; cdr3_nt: TGTGCCAGCAGCCCGCGGACAGGCAATAACTATGGCTACACCTTC; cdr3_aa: CASSPRTGNNYGYTF
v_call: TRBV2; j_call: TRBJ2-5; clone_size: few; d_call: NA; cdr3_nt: TGTGCCAGCAGTGGGGGGCTAAGGGGGGAGACCCAGTACTTC; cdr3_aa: CASSGGLRGETQYF
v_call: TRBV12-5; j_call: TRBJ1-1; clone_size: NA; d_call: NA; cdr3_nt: TGTGCTAGTGGTTTGGTCTCGGGGATAAACACTGAAGCTTTCTTT; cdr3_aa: CASGLVSGINTEAFF
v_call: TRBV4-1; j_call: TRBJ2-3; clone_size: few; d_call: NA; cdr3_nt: TGCGCCAGCAGCCTACAGTCCACAGATACGCAGTATTTT; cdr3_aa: CASSLQSTDTQYF
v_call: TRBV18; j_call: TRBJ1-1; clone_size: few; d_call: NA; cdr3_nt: TGTGCCAGCTCACCAAGGACAGAGATGAACACTGAAGCTTTCTTT; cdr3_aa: CASSPRTEMNTEAFF
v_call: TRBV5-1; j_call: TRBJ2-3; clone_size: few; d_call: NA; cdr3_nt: TGCGCCAGCAGCTTTTCTCAGATGGCAGATACGCAGTATTTT; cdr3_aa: CASSFSQMADTQYF
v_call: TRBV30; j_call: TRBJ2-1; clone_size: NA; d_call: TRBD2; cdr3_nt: TGTGCCTGGAGTGTATCGGCGGGGGACTCCTACAATGAGCAGTTCTTC; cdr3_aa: CAWSVSAGDSYNEQFF
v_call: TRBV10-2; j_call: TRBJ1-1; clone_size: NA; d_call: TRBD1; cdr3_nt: TGCGCCAGCAGTCTTACAGGGGGTGGGGACACTGAAGCTTTCTTT; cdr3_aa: CASSLTGGGDTEAFF
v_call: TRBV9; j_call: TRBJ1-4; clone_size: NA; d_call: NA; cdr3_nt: TGTGCCAGCAGTGACCAAGGGGTGTCAGGTGAAAAACTGTTTTTT; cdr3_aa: CASSDQGVSGEKLFF
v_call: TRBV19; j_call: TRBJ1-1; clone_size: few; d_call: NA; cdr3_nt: TGTGCCACCCAATTCTCAGGAAGTGATACTGAAGCTTTCTTT; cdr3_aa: CATQFSGSDTEAFF
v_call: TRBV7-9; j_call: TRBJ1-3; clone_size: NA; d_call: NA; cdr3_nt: TGTGCCAGCAGCACAAGTGCTGGAAACACCATATATTTT; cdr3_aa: CASSTSAGNTIYF
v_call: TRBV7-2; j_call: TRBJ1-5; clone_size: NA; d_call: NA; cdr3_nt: TGTGCCAGCAGCCGGACATCCAATCAGCCCCAGCATTTT; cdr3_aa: CASSRTSNQPQHF
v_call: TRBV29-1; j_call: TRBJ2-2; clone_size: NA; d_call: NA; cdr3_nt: TGCAGCGTTGGGGTCGGGGAGCTGTTTTTT; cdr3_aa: CSVGVGELFF
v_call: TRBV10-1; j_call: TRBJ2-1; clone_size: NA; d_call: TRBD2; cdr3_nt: TGCGCCAGCATACCTAGCGGGAGCTCCTACAATGAGCAGTTCTTC; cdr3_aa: CASIPSGSSYNEQFF
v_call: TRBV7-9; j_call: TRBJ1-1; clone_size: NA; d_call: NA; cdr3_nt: TGTGCCAGCAGCTTAGCGAGCGGGCAGCACACTGAAGCTTTCTTT; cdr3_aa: CASSLASGQHTEAFF